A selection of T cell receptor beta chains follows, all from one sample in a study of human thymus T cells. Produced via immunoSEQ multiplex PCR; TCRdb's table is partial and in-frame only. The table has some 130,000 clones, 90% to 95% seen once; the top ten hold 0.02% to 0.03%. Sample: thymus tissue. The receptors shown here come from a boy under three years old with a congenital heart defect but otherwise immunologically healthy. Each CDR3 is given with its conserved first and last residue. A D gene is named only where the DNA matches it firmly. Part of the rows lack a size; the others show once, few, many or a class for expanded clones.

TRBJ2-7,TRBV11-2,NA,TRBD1,TGTGCCAGCAGCCGGACAGGGGGTATCTACGAGCAGTACTTC,CASSRTGGIYEQYF
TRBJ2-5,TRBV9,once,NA,TGTGCCAGCAGCGCTAGTTTGGAGACCCAGTACTTC,CASSASLETQYF
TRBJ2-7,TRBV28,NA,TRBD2,TGTGCCAGCAGTGGGACTAGCGGGGGCTACGAGCAGTACTTC,CASSGTSGGYEQYF
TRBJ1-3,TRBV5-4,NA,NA,TGTGCCAGCAGCTTGGCCCCGGTGGACTCTGGAAACACCATATATTTT,CASSLAPVDSGNTIYF
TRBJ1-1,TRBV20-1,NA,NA,TGCAGTGCTAGAGGAACTGAAGCTTTCTTT,CSARGTEAFF
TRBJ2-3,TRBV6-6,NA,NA,TGTGCCAGCAGTTACTCGGGGAGGGGAGGGGGCCATACGCAGTATTTT,CASSYSGRGGGHTQYF
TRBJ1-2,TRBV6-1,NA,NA,TGTGCCAGCAGTGACGTGCATCTCTATGGCTACACCTTC,CASSDVHLYGYTF
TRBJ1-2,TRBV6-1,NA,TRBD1,TGTGCCAGCAGTGAGGGGGACAGCACCCGTGGCTACACCTTC,CASSEGDSTRGYTF
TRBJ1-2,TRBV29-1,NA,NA,TGCAGCGTTGATCAGGGCAGCTTGCACTATGGCTACACCTTC,CSVDQGSLHYGYTF
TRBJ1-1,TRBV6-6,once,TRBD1,TGTGCCAGCAGTTACCCGACAGGGGAATTTCTAGCTTTCTTT,CASSYPTGEFLAFF
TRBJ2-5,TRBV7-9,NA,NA,TGTGCCAGCAGCTTAGGGGGACGACTCCAAGAGACCCAGTACTTC,CASSLGGRLQETQYF
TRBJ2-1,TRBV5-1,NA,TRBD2,TGCGCCAGCAGCTGTAAAGCGGGGGGGCTAGCCGACCCCCCTAATGAGCAGTTCTTC,CASSCKAGGLADPPNEQFF
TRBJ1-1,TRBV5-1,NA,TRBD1,TGCGCCAGCAGCGGGGCCGGGACAGCTAACACTGAAGCTTTCTTT,CASSGAGTANTEAFF
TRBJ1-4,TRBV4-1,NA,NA,TGCGCCAGCAGCCGGCCGGGACCCAATGAAAAACTGTTTTTT,CASSRPGPNEKLFF
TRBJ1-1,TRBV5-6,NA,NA,TGTGCCAGCAGCACCATCTATGCGGGCAGTTTGGGTTACACTGAAGCTTTCTTT,CASSTIYAGSLGYTEAFF
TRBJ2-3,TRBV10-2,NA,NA,TGCGCCAGCAGTGATCAACGCACAGATACGCAGTATTTT,CASSDQRTDTQYF
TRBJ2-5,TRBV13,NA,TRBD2,TGTGCCAGCAGCATTACGAACCGGCGGGGGGAAGAGACCCAGTACTTC,CASSITNRRGEETQYF
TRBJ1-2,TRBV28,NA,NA,TGTGCCAGCAGTGACCATGGCTACACCTTC,CASSDHGYTF
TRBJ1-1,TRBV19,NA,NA,TGTGCCAGTAGTATCAGGGTTAACACTGAAGCTTTCTTT,CASSIRVNTEAFF
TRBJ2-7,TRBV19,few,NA,TGTGCCTCCCAACTTAGGGTCCCGAAGTACGAGCAGTACTTC,CASQLRVPKYEQYF
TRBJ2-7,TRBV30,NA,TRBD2,TGTGCCTGGAGTGTAGAGGAACTAGCGGGGCCCTACGAGCAGTACTTC,CAWSVEELAGPYEQYF
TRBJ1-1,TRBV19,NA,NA,TGTGCCAGTAGCCCGGATACAACAGCGAACACTGAAGCTTTCTTT,CASSPDTTANTEAFF
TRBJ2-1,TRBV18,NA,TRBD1,TGTGCCAGCTCACCACCTCAGGGACAGGGCAATGAGCAGTTCTTC,CASSPPQGQGNEQFF
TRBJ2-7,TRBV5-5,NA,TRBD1,TGTGCCAGCAGCTTGAGGACAGGGTCCCGATACGAGCAGTACTTC,CASSLRTGSRYEQYF
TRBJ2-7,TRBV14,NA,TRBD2,TGTGCCAGCAGCCCGCAACGCGGGACTAGCGGGGCCTACGAGCAGTACTTC,CASSPQRGTSGAYEQYF
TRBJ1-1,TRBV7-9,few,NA,TGTGCCAGCAGCTTCCAGGGGCAAGACACTGAAGCTTTCTTT,CASSFQGQDTEAFF
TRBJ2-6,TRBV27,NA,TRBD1,TGTGCCAGCAGTCTGAAGACAGGGGATATTTCAGACACTGGGGCCAACGTCCTGACTTTC,CASSLKTGDISDTGANVLTF
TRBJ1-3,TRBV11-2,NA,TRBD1,TGTGCCAGCAGCTTAGTCCACCCCCGGACAGGGGAAGACACCATATATTTT,CASSLVHPRTGEDTIYF
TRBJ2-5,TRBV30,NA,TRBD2,TGTGCCTGGAAGGGACTAGCGGGGGTACACCAAGAGACCCAGTACTTC,CAWKGLAGVHQETQYF
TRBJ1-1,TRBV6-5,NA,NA,TGTGCCAGCAGTTACTCGATTGGAGGAATCACTGAAGCTTTCTTT,CASSYSIGGITEAFF
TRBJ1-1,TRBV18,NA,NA,TGTGCCAGCTCACCACCGATGAAGGTCAGAACAGGGTGGGACACTGAAGCTTTCTTT,CASSPPMKVRTGWDTEAFF
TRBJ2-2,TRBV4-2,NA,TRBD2,TGTGCCAGCAGCCAAGTTTGGCGGGGGGGCCGGGACGGGGAGCTGTTTTTT,CASSQVWRGGRDGELFF
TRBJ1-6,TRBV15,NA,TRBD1,TGTGCCACCAGCAGACTACCGACAGGGAATGGCTCCTATAATTCACCCCTCCACTTT,CATSRLPTGNGSYNSPLHF
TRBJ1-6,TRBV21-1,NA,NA,TGTGCCAGCAGCCGGTCCTCCCATCGACAGGTTGAACCCCTCCACTTT,CASSRSSHRQVEPLHF
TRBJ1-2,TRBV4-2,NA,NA,TGTGCCAGCAGCCAAGATAAATGGAGGGACATCCATCCCCTATTCTATGGCTACACCTTC,CASSQDKWRDIHPLFYGYTF
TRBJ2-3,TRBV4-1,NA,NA,TGCGCCAGCAGCCATCCGCCGGCCGGGACTAGCACAGATACGCAGTATTTT,CASSHPPAGTSTDTQYF
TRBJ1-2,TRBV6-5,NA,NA,TGTGCCAGCAGTTACTCGCTACCTGGGGCGGGAGGCTACACCTTC,CASSYSLPGAGGYTF
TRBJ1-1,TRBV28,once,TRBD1,TGTGCCAGCAGTCCTCAGGGGGCGCAAGTGTCGGCTTTCTTT,CASSPQGAQVSAFF
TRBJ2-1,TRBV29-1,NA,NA,TGCAGCGTTGAATTAGCGTTCCGCTCCTACAATGAGCAGTTCTTC,CSVELAFRSYNEQFF
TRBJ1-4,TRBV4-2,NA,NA,TGTGCCAGCAGCCAAGAGGGCGAAAAACTGTTTTTT,CASSQEGEKLFF
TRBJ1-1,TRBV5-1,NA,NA,TGCGCCAGCAGCTTAACACTAAACACTGAAGCTTTCTTT,CASSLTLNTEAFF
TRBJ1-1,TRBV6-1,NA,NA,TGTGCCAGCAGTGAGATGGACCTGAACACTGAAGCTTTCTTT,CASSEMDLNTEAFF
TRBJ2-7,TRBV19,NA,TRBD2,TGTGCCAGTAGTATAGGGTTCCGGGGGGTGGGCGAGCAGTACTTC,CASSIGFRGVGEQYF
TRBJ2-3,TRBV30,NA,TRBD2,TGTGCCTGGAGGCCGGGACTAGCGGGGGGGCTGAGCACAGATACGCAGTATTTT,CAWRPGLAGGLSTDTQYF
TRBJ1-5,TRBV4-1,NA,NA,TGCGCCAGCAGCCAAGTGTTAGAGGGAAGCAATCAGCCCCAGCATTTT,CASSQVLEGSNQPQHF
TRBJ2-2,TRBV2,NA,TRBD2,TGTGCCAGCAGCATAGTGGGTCTATGCGCGGGGGGGTTAACCGGGGAGCTGTTTTTT,CASSIVGLCAGGLTGELFF
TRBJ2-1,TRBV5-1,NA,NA,TGCGCCAGCAGTTTTACCAGGGGTGATCCCTACAATGAGCAGTTCTTC,CASSFTRGDPYNEQFF